The 29 T cell receptor beta chains in this list originate from one sample, sequenced in a study of beta chain features in type 1 diabetes. Isolated RNA was reverse transcribed in full, so expressed TCRB transcripts were sequenced. The data were produced by immunoSEQ multiplex PCR, yet TCRdb's version contains in-frame clones alone and is incomplete. The sample records about 320,000 clones, about 14% being singletons. The sample comprised central memory CD4+ T cells from blood. Source of these receptors: a man aged 30 to 39 in good health.

The V gene is TRBV30, the J gene TRBJ2-1; 10 bases line up with TRBD1. This CDR3 contains 13 residues. The V gene's germline CDR1 is GTSNPN and CDR2 SVGIG (reference sequence). After removal of 7 bases from V and 2 bases from J, the junction contained 2 bases not matched to a gene. The CDR3 loop is CAFDRGPYNEQFF. The CDR3 DNA reads TGTGCCTTCGACAGGGGGCCCTACAATGAGCAGTTCTTC.

This clone turned up a few times. This chain links TRBV5-1 with TRBJ2-1; 7 bases fit TRBD1. The ends lost 1 base at V and 0 bases at J; junction bases unmatched: 7. CDR3 length equals 17 residues. CDR1 and CDR2 (germline): SGHRS, YFSETQ. DNA for the CDR3: TGCGCCAGCAGCTTGTTCGGGACAGAGAGCTCCTACAATGAGCAGTTCTTC. Protein product: CASSLFGTESSYNEQFF.

V and J are TRBV7-2 and TRBJ2-7; the match to TRBD1 covers 7 bases. This CDR3 region has 14 residues. Trimming took 5 bases from V and 2 from J; bases not matched to a gene: 6. Germline V gene data show CDR1 as SGHTA and CDR2 as FQGNSA. This CDR3 reads CASSLRTGAYEQYV. In DNA form, the CDR3 reads TGTGCCAGCAGCCTTAGGACAGGTGCCTACGAGCAGTACGTC.

This clone was seen repeatedly, ten times or more. The J gene is TRBJ2-1, the V gene TRBV5-1; D tentatively reads TRBD1 or TRBD2 (5 bases each). The V end lost 0 bases, the J end lost 2 bases, and 9 bases lay between the germline ends. The germline V gene has CDR1 SGHRS and CDR2 YFSETQ. CDR3 length: 15 amino acids. The CDR3 loop is CASSLVGEPYNEQFF. Written as DNA, the CDR3 is TGCGCCAGCAGCTTGGTGGGGGAGCCCTACAATGAGCAGTTCTTC.

This chain uses TRBV9 with TRBJ2-3; D gene unclear. Germline CDR1 and CDR2: SGDLS and YYNGEE. The length of the CDR3 is 14 residues. The V end lost 5 bases, the J end lost 2 bases, and 12 bases lay between the germline ends. CDR3 loop: CASSQDSLTDTQYF. The CDR3 DNA reads TGTGCCAGCAGTCAAGACTCCCTCACAGATACGCAGTATTTT.

This clone was found a few times. The CDR3 DNA sequence: TGTGCCAGCAGGGACAGGGGAAATCAGCCCCAGCATTTT. This translates into CASRDRGNQPQHF. The J gene is TRBJ1-5, the V gene TRBV28; TRBD1 aligns across 9 bases. Germline lookup yields CDR1 MDHEN and CDR2 SYDVKM. The CDR3 length is 13 residues. Unmatched junction bases numbered 1, after V lost 6 bases and J lost 4 bases.

This clone appeared a few times. V and J are TRBV10-3 and TRBJ1-2; 8 bases map to TRBD1. Unmatched junction bases numbered 10, after V lost 3 bases and J lost 4 bases. CDR1 ENHRY and CDR2 SYGVKD come from the germline V gene. The CDR3 runs 16 residues. CDR3 sequence (DNA): TGTGCCATCAGTGATGGGACAGGAGCGGGGACCTATGGCTACACCTTC. As protein: CAISDGTGAGTYGYTF.

The chain is built from TRBV19 and TRBJ1-5; D may be TRBD1 (5 bases). CDR1 is LNHDA, CDR2 SQIVND, per germline (reference sequence). The CDR3 contains 15 residues. The V and J ends lost 6 bases and 6 bases respectively, with 18 bases between them. CDR3 in DNA: TGTGCCAGTAGGGCACAGGTTGGTACAGGTCAGCCCCAGCATTTT. As protein: CASRAQVGTGQPQHF.

The table lists this clone with a few counts. The genes are TRBV6-5 and TRBJ1-1, with D possibly being TRBD1 (5 bases). Germline V CDR1 and CDR2: MNHEY, SVGAGI. V lost 6 bases to trimming and J lost 2 bases, with 10 bases between them. This CDR3 spans 13 amino acids. The CDR3 loop reads CASRGRFNTEAFF. The CDR3 nucleotides are TGTGCCAGCAGGGGACGGTTCAACACTGAAGCTTTCTTT.

This rearrangement joins TRBV7-8 to TRBJ1-5, with D possibly TRBD1 on 6 matching bases. The V end was cut by 3 bases, the J end by 3 bases, with 24 bases between. Germline CDR1 is SGHVS and CDR2 is FQNEAQ. This CDR3 is built from 19 residues. The CDR3 sequence: CASSLFPRRGGNNNQPQHF. The CDR3 bases are TGTGCCAGCAGCTTGTTTCCCCGTAGGGGGGGTAATAACAATCAGCCCCAGCATTTT.

Concerning this clone itself: The sample has other DNA sequences that encode this CDR3 too. The J gene is TRBJ1-2, the V gene TRBV27; D remains unclear. V shed 3 bases and J shed 0 bases, with 8 bases lying between them. CDR3 length: 14 residues. Germline V CDR1 and CDR2: MNHEY, SMNVEV (reference sequence). CDR3 sequence: CASSLSRANYGYTF. DNA for the CDR3: TGTGCCAGCAGTTTGAGCAGAGCTAACTATGGCTACACCTTC.

This clone was picked up a small number of times. The V call is TRBV7-9, the J call TRBJ2-7; no clear D gene. Germline values: CDR1 SEHNR, CDR2 FQNEAQ (reference sequence). This CDR3 contains 17 residues. V lost 4 bases to trimming and J lost 3 bases, with 22 bases between them. CDR3 loop: CASSSPHKGLSRYEQYF. The CDR3 DNA follows: TGTGCCAGCAGCTCGCCCCATAAAGGGCTCAGTCGCTACGAGCAGTACTTC.

This clone was counted only a few times. The chain employs TRBV28 and TRBJ1-5, with 7 bases aligning to TRBD1. With 6 bases clipped from V and 5 bases from J, the junction kept 4 bases outside the gene matches. The CDR3 extends over 13 amino acids. Germline-derived CDR1 and CDR2 are MDHEN and SYDVKM. CDR3 nucleotides: TGTGCCAGCAGGTTGACAGGGTATCAGCCCCAGCATTTT. As protein: CASRLTGYQPQHF.

This clone appeared a few times. The chain combines TRBV7-2 with TRBJ2-7; no reliable D call. V was cut by 1 base and J by 6 bases, with 4 bases left in between. CDR1 and CDR2 from the germline V gene are SGHTA and FQGNSA. The CDR3 is 11 residues long. CDR3 protein: CASSLVSEQYF. CDR3 in DNA: TGTGCCAGCAGCTTAGTGTCCGAGCAGTACTTC.

This chain connects TRBV21-1 to TRBJ2-7. TRBV21-1 has pseudogene status. This CDR3 comprises 15 residues. The CDR3 is CASNKRSGHPYEQYV. In DNA, the CDR3 is TGTGCCAGCAACAAGCGCAGCGGACACCCCTACGAGCAGTACGTC.

The CDR3 DNA sequence: TGCGCCAGCAGGCACGGACAGGGGGTCGGTCCAAACACTGAAGCTTTCTTT. Its protein is CASRHGQGVGPNTEAFF. The V and J genes are TRBV5-1 and TRBJ1-1, with 10 nucleotides matching TRBD1. The CDR3 runs to 17 residues. V lost 5 bases, J lost 2 bases, and 12 bases stayed unmatched. CDR1 SGHRS and CDR2 YFSETQ come from the germline V gene.

This clone was counted at least ten times. The chain links TRBV6-6 to TRBJ2-5, with unresolved D. CDR3 length: 11 amino acids. Germline loops: CDR1 MNHNY, CDR2 SVGAGI (reference sequence). V was cut by 2 bases and J by 11 bases, with 9 bases left in between. The CDR3 region has the DNA TGTGCCAGCAGTTACAAGGAGTTACAGTACTTC. This encodes CASSYKELQYF.

V and J are TRBV7-3 and TRBJ2-3, with 10 bases identical to TRBD2. From germline, CDR1 is SGHTA and CDR2 FQGTGA. The CDR3 length is 16 residues. J lost 4 bases, V lost 6 bases, and 10 bases had no gene match. The chain's CDR3 is CASSRRLAGTPDTQYF. The CDR3 region has the DNA TGTGCCAGCAGTCGACGACTAGCGGGTACCCCAGATACGCAGTATTTT.

The J gene is TRBJ2-1, the V gene TRBV4-1, with D uncertain. Germline CDR1 MGHRA, CDR2 YSYEKL. The ends were cut back, 0 bases at V and 4 bases at J, with 13 bases in the middle. The CDR3 contains 16 residues. The CDR3 protein is CASSQDPGLGYNEQFF. The CDR3 DNA reads as TGCGCCAGCAGCCAAGATCCGGGCCTGGGGTACAATGAGCAGTTCTTC.

This chain joins TRBV7-9 and TRBJ2-5; no reliable D call. The end of the DNA is better explained by TRBJ2-7, so the J call may be wrong. Germline V gene sequence: CDR1 SEHNR, CDR2 FQNEAQ (reference sequence). The CDR3 contains 11 residues. CDR3 amino acids: CASSLTYEQYF. For the CDR3, the DNA is TGTGCCAGCAGCTTGACCTACGAGCAGTACTTC.

This sequence joins TRBV6-6 and TRBJ2-1, with a weak D call TRBD2 (5 bases). CDR1 is MNHNY and CDR2 is SVGAGI in the germline V gene (reference sequence). The CDR3 extends over 14 amino acids. The V end lost 10 bases, the J end lost 6 bases, and 19 bases lay between the germline ends. CDR3 coding DNA: TGTGCCACACTAGGCCCTCCCTCCGTCAATGAGCAGTTCTTC. This sequence encodes CATLGPPSVNEQFF.

This clone was counted between two and nine times. DNA for the CDR3: TGTGCCAGCAGCTTTATAACAGGGAGCACAGATACGCAGTATTTT. This translates into CASSFITGSTDTQYF. The chain uses TRBV7-9 and TRBJ2-3; TRBD1 is a possible D gene (6 bases). The V gene lost 3 bases and the J gene lost 0 bases, with 10 bases spanning the gap. The CDR3 is made up of 15 amino acids. The germline V gene has CDR1 SEHNR and CDR2 FQNEAQ (reference sequence).

This clone has more than one count but fewer than ten. This chain's CDR3 is CASSLELRTRSGEQFF. The CDR3 nucleotides read TGTGCCAGCAGCTTGGAACTGCGAACTAGATCCGGTGAGCAGTTCTTC. The chain uses TRBV5-4 and TRBJ2-1; a possible D gene is TRBD2 (5 bases). Trimming took off 0 bases at V and 9 bases at J, with 19 bases between the two ends. This CDR3 is 16 amino acids long. Germline V gene sequence: CDR1 SGHNT, CDR2 YYREEE (reference sequence).

The chain has TRBV5-4 and TRBJ2-3, with TRBD2 matching 13 bases. V lost 1 base to trimming and J lost 6 bases; unmatched junction nucleotides: 2. The CDR3 is made up of 15 amino acids. Germline lookup yields CDR1 SGHNT and CDR2 YYREEE (reference sequence). The CDR3 is CASSLRTSGSDTQYF. CDR3 nucleotides: TGTGCCAGCAGCTTGAGGACTAGCGGGAGTGATACGCAGTATTTT.

About this clone: The same CDR3 can be traced to other DNA sequences in this sample. The chain combines TRBV27 with TRBJ1-1; D unresolved. This CDR3 spans 12 amino acids. V was trimmed by 4 bases and J by 11 bases, leaving 14 bases between them. Germline V gene data show CDR1 as MNHEY and CDR2 as SMNVEV (reference sequence). CDR3 amino acids: CASSSATGRAFF. CDR3 DNA: TGTGCCAGCAGTTCTGCGACGGGTAGGGCTTTCTTT.

This sequence joins TRBV19 and TRBJ1-5; D ambiguous. This CDR3 region has 13 residues. Germline V lookup: CDR1 LNHDA, CDR2 SQIVND (reference sequence). Trimming left V 6 bases short and J 1 base short, with 7 bases between. The CDR3 is CASRGSSNQPQHF. In nucleotides, the CDR3 is TGTGCCAGTAGAGGGTCGAGCAATCAGCCCCAGCATTTT.

This clone showed up just a few times. Other nucleotide sequences in the sample specify the same CDR3. The J gene is TRBJ2-1, the V gene TRBV5-4; the match to TRBD2 covers 10 bases. This CDR3 is built from 14 residues. V shed 4 bases and J 5 bases; nucleotides not matched to a gene: 3. Germline CDR1 and CDR2: SGHNT and YYREEE (reference sequence). This CDR3 is CASSLGLADNEQFF. CDR3 nucleotides: TGTGCCAGCAGCCTAGGACTAGCGGACAATGAGCAGTTCTTC.

This clone has more than one count but fewer than ten. V usage is TRBV4-3 and J usage is TRBJ1-1, with 8 bases identical to TRBD1. The V segment lost 2 bases and the J segment 2 bases; nucleotides outside the gene matches: 1. Germline V gives CDR1 LGHNA, CDR2 YSLEER. This CDR3 has 14 residues. The CDR3 is CASSQQGANTEAFF. Written as DNA, the CDR3 is TGCGCCAGCAGCCAACAGGGGGCCAACACTGAAGCTTTCTTT.

This clone was counted between two and nine times. V usage is TRBV2 and J usage is TRBJ1-2, with D hard to call. Germline assignment: CDR1 SNHLY and CDR2 FYNNEI. The CDR3 is made up of 11 amino acids. V was clipped by 6 bases and J by 4 bases, with 6 bases between them. As DNA, the CDR3 is TGTGCCAGCAGCTTGGGCTATGGCTACACCTTC. This gives the protein CASSLGYGYTF.